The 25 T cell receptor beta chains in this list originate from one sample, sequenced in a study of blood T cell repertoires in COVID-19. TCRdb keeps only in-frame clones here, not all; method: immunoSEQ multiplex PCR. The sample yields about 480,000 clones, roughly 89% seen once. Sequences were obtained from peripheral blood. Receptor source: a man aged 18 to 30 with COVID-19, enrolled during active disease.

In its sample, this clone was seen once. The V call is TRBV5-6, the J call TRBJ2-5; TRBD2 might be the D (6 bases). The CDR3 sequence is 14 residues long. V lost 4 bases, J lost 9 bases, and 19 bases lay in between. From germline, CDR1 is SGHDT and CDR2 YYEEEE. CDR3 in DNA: TGTGCCAGCAGCCGGCTAGCGTCAATTGGGTCCCAGTACTTC. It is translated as CASSRLASIGSQYF.

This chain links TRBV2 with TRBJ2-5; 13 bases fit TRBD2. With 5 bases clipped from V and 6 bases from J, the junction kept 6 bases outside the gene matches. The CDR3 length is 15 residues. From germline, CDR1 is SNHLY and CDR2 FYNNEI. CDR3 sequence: CASSWTSGSLKTQYF. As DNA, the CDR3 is TGTGCCAGCAGTTGGACTAGCGGGAGCTTAAAGACCCAGTACTTC.

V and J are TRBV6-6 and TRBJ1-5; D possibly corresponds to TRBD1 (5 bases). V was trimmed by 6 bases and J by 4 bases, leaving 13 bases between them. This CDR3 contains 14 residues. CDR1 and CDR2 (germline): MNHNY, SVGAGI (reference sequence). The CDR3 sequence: CASRGSNRNQPQHF. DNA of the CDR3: TGTGCCAGCAGAGGGTCTAACAGGAATCAGCCCCAGCATTTT.

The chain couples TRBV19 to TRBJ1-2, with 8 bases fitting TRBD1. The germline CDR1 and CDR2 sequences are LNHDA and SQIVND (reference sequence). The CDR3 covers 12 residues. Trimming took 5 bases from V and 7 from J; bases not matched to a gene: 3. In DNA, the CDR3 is TGTGCCAGTAGTCCCGGACAGGGTGGCTACACCTTC. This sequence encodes CASSPGQGGYTF.

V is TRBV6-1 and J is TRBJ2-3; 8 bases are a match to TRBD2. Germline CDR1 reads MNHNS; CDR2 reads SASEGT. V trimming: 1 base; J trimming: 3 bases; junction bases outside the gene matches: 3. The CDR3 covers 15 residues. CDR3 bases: TGTGCCAGCAGTGAAGGAGCGGGAGAAACAGATACGCAGTATTTT. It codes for CASSEGAGETDTQYF.

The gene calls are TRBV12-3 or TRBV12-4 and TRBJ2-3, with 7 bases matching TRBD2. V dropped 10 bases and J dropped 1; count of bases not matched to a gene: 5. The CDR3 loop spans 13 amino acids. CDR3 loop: CATTSFGTDTQYF. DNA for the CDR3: TGTGCCACGACTAGCTTCGGCACAGATACGCAGTATTTT.

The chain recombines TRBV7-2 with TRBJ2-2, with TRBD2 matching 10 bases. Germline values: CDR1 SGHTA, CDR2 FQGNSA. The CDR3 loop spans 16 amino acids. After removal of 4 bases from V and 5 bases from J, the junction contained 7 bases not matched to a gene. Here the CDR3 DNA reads TGTGCCAGCAGCTCGCGACTAGCGGGCAAGACCGGGGAGCTGTTTTTT. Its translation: CASSSRLAGKTGELFF.

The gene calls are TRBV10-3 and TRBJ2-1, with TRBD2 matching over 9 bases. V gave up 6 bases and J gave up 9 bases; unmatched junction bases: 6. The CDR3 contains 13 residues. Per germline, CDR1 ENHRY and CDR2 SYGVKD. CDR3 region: CAIRGTSPGEQFF. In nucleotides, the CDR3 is TGTGCCATCAGGGGGACTAGCCCCGGTGAGCAGTTCTTC.

The CDR3 here is CASRGNRAQSSYNEQFF. In DNA, the CDR3 is TGTGCCAGTAGGGGAAACAGGGCCCAAAGCTCCTACAATGAGCAGTTCTTC. The J gene is TRBJ2-1, the V gene TRBV19, with TRBD1 as a possible D gene (6 bases). CDR3 size: 17 residues. Trimming stripped 6 bases from V and 0 bases from J, with 18 bases between. CDR1 is LNHDA and CDR2 is SQIVND in the germline V gene (reference sequence).

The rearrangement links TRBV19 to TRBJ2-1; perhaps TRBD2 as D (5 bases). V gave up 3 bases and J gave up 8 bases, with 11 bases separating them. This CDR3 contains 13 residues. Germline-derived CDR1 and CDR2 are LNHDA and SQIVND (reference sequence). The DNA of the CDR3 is TGTGCCAGTAGTATCGGGTCCGGGGATGAGCAGTTCTTC. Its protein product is CASSIGSGDEQFF.

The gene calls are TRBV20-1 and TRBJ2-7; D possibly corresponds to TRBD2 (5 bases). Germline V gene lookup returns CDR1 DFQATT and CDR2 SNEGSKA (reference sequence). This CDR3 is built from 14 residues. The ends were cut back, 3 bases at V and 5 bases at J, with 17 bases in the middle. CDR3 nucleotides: TGCAGTGCTAGTTTCGGGTCTCTAGCCCACGAGCAGTACTTC. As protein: CSASFGSLAHEQYF.

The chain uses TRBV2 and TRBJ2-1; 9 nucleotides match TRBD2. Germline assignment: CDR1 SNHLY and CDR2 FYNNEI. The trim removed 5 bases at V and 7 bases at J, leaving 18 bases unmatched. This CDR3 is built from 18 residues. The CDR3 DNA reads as TGTGCCAGCAGTCTATATTTAGCGGGAGCGCGGGGGGGGAATGAGCAGTTCTTC. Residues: CASSLYLAGARGGNEQFF.

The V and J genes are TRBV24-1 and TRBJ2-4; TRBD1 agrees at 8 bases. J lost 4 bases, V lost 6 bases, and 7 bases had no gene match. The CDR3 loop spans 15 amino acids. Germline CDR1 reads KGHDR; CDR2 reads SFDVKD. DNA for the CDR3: TGTGCCACCAGTCCCCCGGGACAGGTGAAAAACATTCAGTACTTC. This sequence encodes CATSPPGQVKNIQYF.

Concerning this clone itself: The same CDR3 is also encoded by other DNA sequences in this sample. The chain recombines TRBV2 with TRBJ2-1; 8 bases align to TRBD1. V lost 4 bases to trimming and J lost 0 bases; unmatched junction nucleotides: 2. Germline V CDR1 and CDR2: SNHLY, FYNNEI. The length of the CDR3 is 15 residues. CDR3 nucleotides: TGTGCCAGCAGTGCAGACAGGGGCTCCTACAATGAGCAGTTCTTC. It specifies CASSADRGSYNEQFF. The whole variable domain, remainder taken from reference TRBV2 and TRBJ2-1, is EPEVTQTPSHQVTQMGQEVILRCVPISNHLYFYWYRQILGQKVEFLVSFYNNEISEKSEIFDDQFSVERPDGSNFTLKIRSTKLEDSAMYFCASSADRGSYNEQFFGPGTRLTVL.

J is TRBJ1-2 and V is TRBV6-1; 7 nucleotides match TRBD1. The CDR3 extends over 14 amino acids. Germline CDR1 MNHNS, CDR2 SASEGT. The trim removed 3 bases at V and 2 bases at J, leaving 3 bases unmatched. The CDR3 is CASSDGGGNYGYTF. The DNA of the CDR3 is TGTGCCAGCAGTGATGGAGGGGGCAACTATGGCTACACCTTC.

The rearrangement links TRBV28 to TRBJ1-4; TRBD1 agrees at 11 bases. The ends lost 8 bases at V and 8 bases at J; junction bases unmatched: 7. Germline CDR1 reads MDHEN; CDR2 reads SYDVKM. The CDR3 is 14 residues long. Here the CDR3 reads CASGWTGGREKLFF. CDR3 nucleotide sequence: TGTGCCAGCGGGTGGACAGGGGGCCGGGAAAAACTGTTTTTT.

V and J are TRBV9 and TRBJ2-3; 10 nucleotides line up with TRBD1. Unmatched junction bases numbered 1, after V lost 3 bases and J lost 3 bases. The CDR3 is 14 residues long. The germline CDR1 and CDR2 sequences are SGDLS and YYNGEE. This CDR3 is CASSGTGGTDTQYF. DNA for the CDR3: TGTGCCAGCAGCGGGACAGGGGGTACAGATACGCAGTATTTT. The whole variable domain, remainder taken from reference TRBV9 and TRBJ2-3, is DSGVTQTPKHLITATGQRVTLRCSPRSGDLSVYWYQQSLDQGLQFLIQYYNGEERAKGNILERFSAQQFPDLHSELNLSSLELGDSALYFCASSGTGGTDTQYFGPGTRLTVL.

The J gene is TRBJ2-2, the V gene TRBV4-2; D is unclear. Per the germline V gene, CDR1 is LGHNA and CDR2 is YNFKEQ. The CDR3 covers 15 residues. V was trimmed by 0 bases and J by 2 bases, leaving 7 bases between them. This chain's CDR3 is CASSQEARNTGELFF. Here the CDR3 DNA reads TGTGCCAGCAGCCAAGAGGCCCGAAACACCGGGGAGCTGTTTTTT.

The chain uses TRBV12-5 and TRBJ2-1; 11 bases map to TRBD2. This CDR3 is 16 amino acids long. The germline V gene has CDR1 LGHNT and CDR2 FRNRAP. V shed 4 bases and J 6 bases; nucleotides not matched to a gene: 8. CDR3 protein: CASGSPSGRPLNEQFF. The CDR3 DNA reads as TGTGCTAGTGGTTCCCCTAGCGGGAGGCCCCTCAATGAGCAGTTCTTC.

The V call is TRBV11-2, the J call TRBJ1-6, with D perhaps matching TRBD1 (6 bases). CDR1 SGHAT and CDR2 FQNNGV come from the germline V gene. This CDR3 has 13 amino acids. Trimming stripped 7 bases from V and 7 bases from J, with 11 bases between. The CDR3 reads CASTQGSNSPLHF. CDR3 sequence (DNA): TGTGCCAGCACCCAGGGGTCCAATTCACCCCTCCACTTT. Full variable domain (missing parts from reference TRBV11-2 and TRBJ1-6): EAGVAQSPRYKIIEKRQSVAFWCNPISGHATLYWYQQILGQGPKLLIQFQNNGVVDDSQLPKDRFSAERLKGVDSTLKIQPAKLEDSAVYLCASTQGSNSPLHFGNGTRLTVT.

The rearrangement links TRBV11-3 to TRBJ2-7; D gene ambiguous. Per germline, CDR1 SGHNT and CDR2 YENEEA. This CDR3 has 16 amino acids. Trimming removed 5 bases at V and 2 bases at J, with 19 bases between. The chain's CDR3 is CASSTRVGQLPYEQYF. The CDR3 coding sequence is TGTGCCAGCAGCACCCGGGTAGGTCAACTTCCCTACGAGCAGTACTTC.

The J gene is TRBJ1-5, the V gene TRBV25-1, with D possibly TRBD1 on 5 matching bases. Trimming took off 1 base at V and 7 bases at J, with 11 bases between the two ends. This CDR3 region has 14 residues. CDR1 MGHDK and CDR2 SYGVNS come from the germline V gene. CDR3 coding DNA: TGTGCCAGCAGTGAATTAGGGGTCGGACAGCCCCAGCATTTT. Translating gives CASSELGVGQPQHF.

The CDR3 nucleotides are TGTGCCAGCAATTCGGGAGGGACGCAGTATTTT. It yields the protein CASNSGGTQYF. The rearrangement uses TRBV5-6 and TRBJ2-3; 8 bases map to TRBD2. There are 11 residues in the CDR3. Germline V gives CDR1 SGHDT, CDR2 YYEEEE. With V trimmed by 6 bases and J by 9 bases, 3 bases remained unmatched.

DNA of the CDR3: TGTGCCAGCACCCAGGGGGCAACTGAAGCTTTCTTT. Residues: CASTQGATEAFF. The gene calls are TRBV2 and TRBJ1-1; 8 positions match TRBD1. Per the germline V gene, CDR1 is SNHLY and CDR2 is FYNNEI. The CDR3 extends over 12 amino acids. V lost 7 bases, J lost 5 bases, and 3 bases stayed unmatched.

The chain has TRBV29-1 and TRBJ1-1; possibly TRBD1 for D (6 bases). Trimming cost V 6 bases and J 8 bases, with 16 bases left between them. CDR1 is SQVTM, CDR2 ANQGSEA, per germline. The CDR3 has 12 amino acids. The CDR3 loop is CSVVRLDREAFF. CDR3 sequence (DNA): TGCAGCGTCGTACGATTAGACAGGGAAGCTTTCTTT.